These 13 T cell receptor beta chains came from one sample sequenced in a study of blood T cell repertoires in COVID-19. Libraries were prepared by immunoSEQ multiplex PCR; TCRdb keeps only in-frame clonotypes and omits some of them. The sample holds approximately 190,000 clones; 80% to 90% are singletons and the top ten take approximately 15%. The source material was peripheral blood. These receptors came from a young man with active or convalescent COVID-19.

V and J are TRBV11-2 and TRBJ2-2; D is ambiguous. CDR3 length: 16 amino acids. Germline V lookup: CDR1 SGHAT, CDR2 FQNNGV. The germline V and J ends were trimmed by 7 bases and 3 bases, with 18 bases remaining between them. The CDR3: CASTPTVAADTGELFF. CDR3 coding DNA: TGTGCCAGCACCCCCACGGTCGCTGCGGACACCGGGGAGCTGTTTTTT.

This clone was found once. V and J are TRBV19 and TRBJ1-2, with TRBD1 identical over 9 bases. The V gene's germline CDR1 is LNHDA and CDR2 SQIVND (reference sequence). The CDR3 has 15 amino acids. With 4 bases clipped from V and 4 bases from J, the junction kept 7 bases outside the gene matches. Written as DNA, the CDR3 is TGTGCCAGTAGTAGATTACAGGGGGCGGGCTATGGCTACACCTTC. Translated, it gives CASSRLQGAGYGYTF.

The rearrangement uses TRBV7-8 and TRBJ2-7; TRBD2 aligns across 13 bases. This CDR3 has 19 residues. The germline gives CDR1 SGHVS, CDR2 FQNEAQ. The V gene end was trimmed by 3 bases and the J gene end by 0 bases; junction bases not matched to a gene: 11. The CDR3 region is CASSFAPGLAGPSSYEQYF. The CDR3 bases are TGTGCCAGCAGCTTCGCCCCGGGACTAGCGGGGCCCAGCTCCTACGAGCAGTACTTC.

The rearrangement uses TRBV4-1 and TRBJ1-2; the D is unclear. From germline, CDR1 is MGHRA and CDR2 YSYEKL. This CDR3 has 14 residues. V was cut by 0 bases and J by 5 bases, with 10 bases left in between. The CDR3: CASSQDAATYGYTF. The CDR3 nucleotides read TGCGCCAGCAGCCAAGACGCGGCCACGTATGGCTACACCTTC.

V gene TRBV10-3 combines with J gene TRBJ2-7; 7 bases agree with TRBD2. CDR1 and CDR2 from the germline V gene are ENHRY and SYGVKD. V was pared by 2 bases and J by 6 bases, with 10 bases of the junction left unmatched. The CDR3 runs 15 residues. CDR3 DNA sequence: TGTGCCATCAGTGAGGAGCGGGAACCCTCTTCCGAGCAGTACTTC. This codes for CAISEEREPSSEQYF.

The chain employs TRBV5-5 and TRBJ2-2; 9 positions match TRBD2. The CDR3 runs to 16 residues. With 3 bases clipped from V and 1 base from J, the junction kept 4 bases outside the gene matches. In germline, CDR1 is SGHKS, CDR2 YYEKEE (reference sequence). As DNA, the CDR3 is TGTGCCAGCAGCTCGACTAGCGGAGTGAACACCGGGGAGCTGTTTTTT. Translating gives CASSSTSGVNTGELFF.

The rearrangement links TRBV6-5 to TRBJ1-3; no definite D call. V was trimmed by 4 bases and J by 0 bases, leaving 10 bases between them. Germline V CDR1 and CDR2: MNHEY, SVGAGI. The CDR3 is 15 residues long. CDR3 bases: TGTGCCAGCAGTTCCACTGTATACTCTGGAAACACCATATATTTT. Translation: CASSSTVYSGNTIYF.

J is TRBJ2-2 and V is TRBV7-9; the D is unclear. This CDR3 contains 13 residues. V was trimmed by 5 bases and J by 5 bases, leaving 9 bases between them. CDR1 and CDR2 from the germline V gene are SEHNR and FQNEAQ (reference sequence). Here the CDR3 DNA reads TGTGCCAGCAGCCTCCCCCTAACCGGGGAGCTGTTTTTT. It encodes CASSLPLTGELFF.

The chain recombines TRBV19 with TRBJ2-2; no firm D call. Germline V CDR1 and CDR2: LNHDA, SQIVND (reference sequence). Trimming left V 1 base short and J 3 bases short, with 6 bases between. This CDR3 has 14 residues. The DNA for the CDR3 is TGTGCCAGTAGTATAGGAACGGACACCGGGGAGCTGTTTTTT. It encodes CASSIGTDTGELFF.

The rearrangement uses TRBV19 and TRBJ2-3, with a tentative D call TRBD2 (6 bases). Germline values: CDR1 LNHDA, CDR2 SQIVND (reference sequence). This CDR3 comprises 12 residues. Trimming left V 9 bases short and J 6 bases short, with 13 bases between. CDR3: CASREVGDTQYF. CDR3 nucleotides: TGTGCCAGCAGGGAGGTTGGGGATACGCAGTATTTT.

The chain has TRBV4-2 and TRBJ1-4; possible D gene TRBD1, 6 bases. From germline, CDR1 is LGHNA and CDR2 YNFKEQ. V lost 3 bases, J lost 6 bases, and 11 bases lay in between. This CDR3 has 14 amino acids. The CDR3, as DNA: TGTGCCAGCAGCCATGGGACAAGTCATGAAAAACTGTTTTTT. Translating gives CASSHGTSHEKLFF.

The chain has TRBV3-1 (or the pseudogene TRBV3-2) and TRBJ1-1; TRBD1 might be the D (5 bases). Trimming removed 0 bases at V and 0 bases at J, with 23 bases between. CDR1 LGHDT and CDR2 YNNKEL come from the germline V gene (reference sequence). CDR3 length equals 20 residues. CDR3 bases: TGTGCCAGCAGCCAAGATATAGTGGGGCCTGGCACCAAGATGAACACTGAAGCTTTCTTT. Protein sequence: CASSQDIVGPGTKMNTEAFF.

This chain joins TRBV2 and TRBJ2-2; 7 bases are a match to TRBD1. CDR3 size: 16 residues. Trimming cost V 3 bases and J 0 bases; bases outside gene matches: 4. Germline CDR1 reads SNHLY; CDR2 reads FYNNEI. The CDR3 spells CASSEVRGTNTGELFF. The CDR3 DNA sequence: TGTGCCAGCAGTGAGGTCAGGGGGACGAACACCGGGGAGCTGTTTTTT.